The TCR beta chain under discussion was sequenced for a study of blood T cell repertoires in COVID-19. Across the study: Collection of acute and convalescent COVID-19 samples took place in the United States, Italy and Spain. T cells, B-cell-depleted T cells, or PBMCs provided the cDNA or gDNA that served as material.

Looked up from germline, CDR1 is SEHNR and CDR2 is FQNEAQ (reference sequence). There are 16 residues in the CDR3. The J segment lost 4 bases and the V segment lost 4 bases, leaving 8 bases of the junction unmatched. In the original processing: It was from reference gene primer amplification that nucleated cell counts were estimated. Sequencing used immunoSEQ multiplex PCR; TCRdb keeps in-frame clones, though not all of them. Clonal size and the V and J genes are those of that table, whereas D and trimming came from the DNA. This sample has some 76,000 clones, with about 89% found just once. This clone was detected a few times.

Sequencing used peripheral blood. This chain links TRBV7-9 with TRBJ2-3, with TRBD2 matching over 10 bases. The source of this sequence is a man in his 60s with acute or convalescent COVID-19. In DNA, the CDR3 is TGTGCCAGCAGCTCCCCCCTAGCGGGAGTAGCAGATACGCAGTATTTT. This sequence encodes CASSSPLAGVADTQYF.